The 30 T cell receptor beta chains given below trace back to one sample, sequenced in a study of neurological immune-mediated disorders. TCRdb re-called the 5' RACE reads through MiXCR, storing one row per CDR3 protein. The repertoire consists of 93,000 or so distinct CDR3 sequences, with approximately 10% occurring once and the leading ten covering around 3.1%. Time point noted: longitudinal time-point 3. The specimen sequenced was PBMCs. Receptors originate from a female donor with HTLV-1-associated myelopathy (HAM/TSP).

This clonotype was observed many times. The chain is built from TRBV9 and TRBJ2-4; 14 bases are shared with TRBD2. Per the germline V gene, CDR1 is SGDLS and CDR2 is YYNGEE. The CDR3 extends over 16 amino acids. Unmatched junction bases numbered 5, after V lost 3 bases and J lost 6 bases. The CDR3 DNA is TGTGCCAGCAGCGGCGAGACTAGCGGGGGGGTAAACATTCAGTACTTC. Translation: CASSGETSGGVNIQYF.

J is TRBJ2-3 and V is TRBV2; 11 bases map to TRBD2. The CDR3 spans 15 residues. Germline CDR1 and CDR2: SNHLY and FYNNEI. Trimming took 6 bases from V and 2 from J; bases not matched to a gene: 4. In DNA form, the CDR3 reads TGTGCCAGCAGGATACTAGCGGGGGCCACAGATACGCAGTATTTT. Protein sequence: CASRILAGATDTQYF.

The sample holds a few counts of this clonotype. The chain combines TRBV12-5 with TRBJ2-3; the D gene is possibly TRBD2 (5 bases). Germline lookup yields CDR1 LGHNT and CDR2 FRNRAP. Trimming removed 7 bases at V and 1 base at J, with 18 bases between. The CDR3 has 16 amino acids. The CDR3 DNA is TGTGCTAGTGCCCCTCGGCGGGCGGCCCGCACAGATACGCAGTATTTT. This gives the protein CASAPRRAARTDTQYF.

A few counts support this clonotype. This sequence joins TRBV2 and TRBJ1-5; D remains ambiguous. The CDR3 has 13 residues. The V end was cut by 5 bases, the J end by 4 bases, with 9 bases between. Germline V gives CDR1 SNHLY, CDR2 FYNNEI. CDR3 region: CASSLYKNQPQHF. The DNA of the CDR3 is TGTGCCAGCAGTTTGTATAAGAATCAGCCCCAGCATTTT. Full variable domain (remainder filled in from reference TRBV2 and TRBJ1-5): EPEVTQTPSHQVTQMGQEVILRCVPISNHLYFYWYRQILGQKVEFLVSFYNNEISEKSEIFDDQFSVERPDGSNFTLKIRSTKLEDSAMYFCASSLYKNQPQHFGDGTRLSIL.

This clonotype was picked up many times. The J gene is TRBJ2-7, the V gene TRBV4-2; 8 bases are a match to TRBD1. The CDR3 contains 15 residues. Germline V gene data show CDR1 as LGHNA and CDR2 as YNFKEQ. Trimming removed 1 base from V and 3 bases from J; junction bases left unmatched: 5. CDR3 DNA sequence: TGTGCCAGCAGCCAAGGGGGGACAGGAGGCTACGAGCAGTACTTC. Its protein product is CASSQGGTGGYEQYF.

This clonotype was observed many times. The chain joins TRBV20-1 to TRBJ2-7, with D hard to call. From germline, CDR1 is DFQATT and CDR2 SNEGSKA (reference sequence). Trimming took 0 bases from V and 3 from J, leaving 15 bases between them. The CDR3 is 15 residues long. The CDR3 DNA reads TGCAGTGCTAGAGAAGAACGTGTGGCCTACTACGAGCAGTACTTC. Encoded protein: CSAREERVAYYEQYF.

In this sample, this clonotype turned up a few times. This chain joins TRBV20-1 and TRBJ1-1; TRBD1 might be the D (5 bases). CDR3 length: 15 amino acids. Germline values: CDR1 DFQATT, CDR2 SNEGSKA (reference sequence). V was pared by 2 bases and J by 0 bases, with 13 bases between. The CDR3 nucleotides read TGCAGTGCTAGACTTAATCAGGGACTGAACACTGAAGCTTTCTTT. Translating gives CSARLNQGLNTEAFF.

This clonotype was counted ten times or more. The rearrangement uses TRBV5-1 and TRBJ2-2, with D possibly matching TRBD2 (5 bases). Germline CDR1 SGHRS, CDR2 YFSETQ. The CDR3 totals 17 residues. Trimming stripped 5 bases from V and 6 bases from J, with 23 bases between. DNA of the CDR3: TGCGCCAGCAGATCCCGGACTGGCGGTGCGGGTCCCGGGGAGCTGTTTTTT. Translation: CASRSRTGGAGPGELFF.

This clonotype was recorded many times. The chain combines TRBV12-3 or TRBV12-4 with TRBJ2-1, with 8 bases matching TRBD1. The CDR3 loop spans 15 amino acids. Germline trimming cut 3 bases from V and 8 bases from J; bases unmatched to any gene: 9. CDR3 sequence reads: CASSFRTGIRHEQFF. The CDR3 bases are TGTGCCAGCAGTTTCCGGACAGGGATACGGCATGAGCAGTTCTTC.

This clonotype was observed many times. The rearrangement joins TRBV5-1 to TRBJ2-3, with 10 bases fitting TRBD2. The CDR3 totals 15 residues. The V segment lost 4 bases and the J segment 5 bases; nucleotides outside the gene matches: 7. Germline V gene lookup returns CDR1 SGHRS and CDR2 YFSETQ. The chain's CDR3 is CASSVPASGGDTQYF. The CDR3, as DNA: TGCGCCAGCAGCGTTCCGGCTAGCGGGGGAGATACGCAGTATTTT.

The V and J genes are TRBV4-1 and TRBJ2-3; TRBD2 agrees at 12 bases. The CDR3 has 16 amino acids. The trim removed 4 bases at V and 5 bases at J, leaving 7 bases unmatched. Germline V CDR1 and CDR2: MGHRA, YSYEKL. Here the CDR3 reads CASSLRTSGVRDTQYF. DNA of the CDR3: TGCGCCAGCAGCCTACGGACTAGCGGGGTTAGAGATACGCAGTATTTT.

This clonotype was recorded many times. The J gene is TRBJ2-3, the V gene TRBV5-1; D may correspond to TRBD1 or TRBD2 (5 bases each). The CDR3 spans 16 residues. V was clipped by 0 bases and J by 6 bases, with 17 bases between them. The germline CDR1 and CDR2 sequences are SGHRS and YFSETQ. The CDR3 loop reads CASSLEAGTLRDTQYF. The CDR3 DNA reads TGCGCCAGCAGCTTGGAAGCAGGGACCCTTCGGGATACGCAGTATTTT.

This clonotype has only a few counts. The chain uses TRBV27 and TRBJ2-2; D tentatively reads TRBD1 or TRBD2 (5 bases each). The CDR3 is 16 amino acids. CDR1 MNHEY and CDR2 SMNVEV come from the germline V gene (reference sequence). Trimming took 4 bases from V and 2 from J, leaving 14 bases between them. The CDR3 DNA reads as TGTGCCAGCAGTTCTACTAGTCGGACAAACACCGGGGAGCTGTTTTTT. This encodes CASSSTSRTNTGELFF.

This clonotype has ten or more counts. The V gene is TRBV5-1, the J gene TRBJ2-2; D is possibly TRBD2 (5 bases). This CDR3 is 16 amino acids long. Germline lookup yields CDR1 SGHRS and CDR2 YFSETQ. Trimming pared 4 bases from V and 1 base from J, leaving 14 bases between. CDR3 amino acids: CASSRIERRNTGELFF. CDR3 bases: TGCGCCAGCAGCCGTATAGAGCGGAGGAACACCGGGGAGCTGTTTTTT.

Many counts were recorded for this clonotype. The rearrangement links TRBV20-1 to TRBJ2-5, with D possibly matching TRBD2 (6 bases). Trimming removed 0 bases at V and 0 bases at J, with 11 bases between. The CDR3 covers 15 residues. Germline loops: CDR1 DFQATT, CDR2 SNEGSKA (reference sequence). The CDR3 protein is CSARDAGKDQETQYF. The CDR3 DNA is TGCAGTGCTAGAGATGCGGGAAAGGACCAAGAGACCCAGTACTTC.

This clonotype was counted at least ten times. V usage is TRBV28 and J usage is TRBJ2-1; possibly TRBD1 for D (6 bases). The CDR3 covers 13 residues. Trimming removed 6 bases from V and 9 bases from J, with 15 bases in between. The germline V gene has CDR1 MDHEN and CDR2 SYDVKM. CDR3 loop: CASRSRGVGEQFF. Written as DNA, the CDR3 is TGTGCCAGCAGAAGCAGGGGAGTCGGTGAGCAGTTCTTC.

This clonotype was observed at least ten times. V and J are TRBV3-1 and TRBJ2-1; D may match TRBD1 or TRBD2 (5 bases each). The CDR3 is made up of 16 amino acids. Trimming took off 1 base at V and 0 bases at J, with 10 bases between the two ends. Germline-derived CDR1 and CDR2 are LGHDT and YNNKEL (reference sequence). CDR3 in amino acids: CASSQVRGRSYNEQFF. CDR3 DNA sequence: TGTGCCAGCAGCCAAGTACGGGGCCGCTCCTACAATGAGCAGTTCTTC.

This clonotype appeared many times. The chain joins TRBV5-5 to TRBJ1-5; 9 bases align to TRBD1. After removal of 4 bases from V and 4 bases from J, the junction contained 6 bases not matched to a gene. Looked up from germline, CDR1 is SGHKS and CDR2 is YYEKEE (reference sequence). CDR3 length: 15 amino acids. CDR3 protein: CASSGTGGLNQPQHF. The DNA for the CDR3 is TGTGCCAGCAGCGGAACAGGGGGCCTTAATCAGCCCCAGCATTTT.

This clonotype was detected many times. The chain is built from TRBV4-2 and TRBJ2-5, with D perhaps TRBD2 (6 bases). The CDR3 consists of 16 residues. From germline, CDR1 is LGHNA and CDR2 YNFKEQ. Trimming stripped 1 base from V and 5 bases from J, with 17 bases between. CDR3 region: CASSQVPATRGETQYF. The CDR3 DNA reads TGTGCCAGCAGCCAAGTTCCCGCGACTAGAGGGGAGACCCAGTACTTC.

There are many counts of this clonotype. V gene TRBV20-1 combines with J gene TRBJ2-2, with TRBD1 as a possible D gene (6 bases). Germline assignment: CDR1 DFQATT and CDR2 SNEGSKA (reference sequence). The CDR3 contains 14 residues. Trimming removed 2 bases at V and 5 bases at J, with 12 bases between. The CDR3 spells CSARKSGETGELFF. The CDR3 region has the DNA TGCAGTGCTAGAAAATCAGGGGAAACCGGGGAGCTGTTTTTT.

This clonotype was counted at least ten times. This sequence joins TRBV14 and TRBJ2-3; D is perhaps TRBD1 (6 bases). Germline V gene data show CDR1 as SGHDN and CDR2 as FVKESK. V lost 1 base to trimming and J lost 3 bases, with 17 bases between them. This CDR3 region has 17 residues. DNA of the CDR3: TGTGCCAGCAGCCAAGCCCTGGGCAGGGGCTCGACAGATACGCAGTATTTT. The encoded protein is CASSQALGRGSTDTQYF.

The chain recombines TRBV20-1 with TRBJ1-5; a possible D gene is TRBD1 (6 bases). The germline CDR1 and CDR2 sequences are DFQATT and SNEGSKA (reference sequence). V gave up 3 bases and J gave up 5 bases, with 17 bases separating them. There are 15 residues in the CDR3. Here the CDR3 reads CSASVGGGIDQPQHF. In nucleotides, the CDR3 is TGCAGTGCTAGTGTGGGGGGCGGAATCGATCAGCCCCAGCATTTT.

The table lists this clonotype with many counts. V usage is TRBV20-1 and J usage is TRBJ2-7, with D perhaps TRBD2 (5 bases). This CDR3 has 14 amino acids. Germline V gene sequence: CDR1 DFQATT, CDR2 SNEGSKA (reference sequence). V was trimmed by 1 base and J by 5 bases, leaving 15 bases between them. The CDR3 region has the DNA TGCAGTGCTAGAGGGGAACAGTCGAGGGACGAGCAGTACTTC. Amino acid sequence: CSARGEQSRDEQYF.

This clonotype appeared many times. A much larger clone lies one base from this, so it may be a read error. The chain uses TRBV7-2 and TRBJ2-3; D not certain. CDR3 length: 11 residues. V was shortened by 3 bases and J by 6 bases, with 4 bases between the two germline ends. CDR1 SGHTA and CDR2 FQGNSA come from the germline V gene. CDR3 in DNA: TGTGCCAGCAGCTTTTGTGATACGCAGTATTTT. It yields the protein CASSFCDTQYF.

The V and J genes are TRBV5-1 and TRBJ1-6; D is unclear. The V end lost 4 bases, the J end lost 0 bases, and 17 bases lay between the germline ends. This CDR3 has 18 residues. Germline V gives CDR1 SGHRS, CDR2 YFSETQ. This CDR3 reads CASSPGYGSSSYNSPLHF. In nucleotides, the CDR3 is TGCGCCAGCAGCCCTGGGTATGGCTCCAGCTCCTATAATTCACCCCTCCACTTT.

In this sample, this clonotype is medium-sized (0.01 to 0.1%). V is TRBV7-6 and J is TRBJ2-1; D might be TRBD1 or TRBD2, each matching 5 bases. The CDR3 contains 15 residues. Germline CDR1 SGHVS, CDR2 FNYEAQ. V was clipped by 5 bases and J by 6 bases, with 17 bases between them. CDR3 amino acids: CASSPGTQTFNEQFF. DNA for the CDR3: TGTGCCAGCAGCCCCGGGACCCAGACGTTCAATGAGCAGTTCTTC.

This clonotype has a handful of counts. The chain uses TRBV3-1 and TRBJ2-3, with TRBD2 identical over 10 bases. V was clipped by 10 bases and J by 1 base; unmatched bases: 2. The CDR3 is 13 residues long. Germline V gene lookup returns CDR1 LGHDT and CDR2 YNNKEL (reference sequence). CDR3 in amino acids: CATGLAGTDTQYF. In DNA, the CDR3 is TGTGCCACCGGACTAGCGGGCACAGATACGCAGTATTTT.

In its sample, this clonotype was seen many times. V usage is TRBV5-1 and J usage is TRBJ2-1; 13 bases are shared with TRBD2. Trimming removed 4 bases from V and 3 bases from J; junction bases left unmatched: 4. There are 16 residues in the CDR3. Germline V gene sequence: CDR1 SGHRS, CDR2 YFSETQ. The CDR3 loop reads CASSLGLAGDYNEQFF. Here the CDR3 DNA reads TGCGCCAGCAGCCTAGGACTAGCGGGGGACTACAATGAGCAGTTCTTC. Drawing the rest from reference TRBV5-1 and TRBJ2-1, the complete variable domain is KAGVTQTPRYLIKTRGQQVTLSCSPISGHRSVSWYQQTPGQGLQFLFEYFSETQRNKGNFPGRFSGRQFSNSRSEMNVSTLELGDSALYLCASSLGLAGDYNEQFFGPGTRLTVL.

In its sample, this clonotype was seen many times. This sequence joins TRBV5-1 and TRBJ1-6; D is unclear. The CDR3 sequence is 15 residues long. CDR1 is SGHRS, CDR2 YFSETQ, per germline. Between the trimmed V and J ends, which lost 2 bases and 7 bases, there was a span of 13 bases. The CDR3 region is CASSFRDIPNSPLHF. CDR3 in DNA: TGCGCCAGCAGCTTTCGGGATATCCCGAATTCACCCCTCCACTTT.

This clonotype was found many times. V gene TRBV5-1 combines with J gene TRBJ2-3; a possible D gene is TRBD2 (7 bases). V was shortened by 4 bases and J by 0 bases, with 18 bases between the two germline ends. The V gene's germline CDR1 is SGHRS and CDR2 YFSETQ. The CDR3 runs 17 residues. CDR3 sequence: CASSLTSGGASTDTQYF. Here the CDR3 DNA reads TGCGCCAGCAGCCTCACCTCGGGGGGCGCTAGCACAGATACGCAGTATTTT.